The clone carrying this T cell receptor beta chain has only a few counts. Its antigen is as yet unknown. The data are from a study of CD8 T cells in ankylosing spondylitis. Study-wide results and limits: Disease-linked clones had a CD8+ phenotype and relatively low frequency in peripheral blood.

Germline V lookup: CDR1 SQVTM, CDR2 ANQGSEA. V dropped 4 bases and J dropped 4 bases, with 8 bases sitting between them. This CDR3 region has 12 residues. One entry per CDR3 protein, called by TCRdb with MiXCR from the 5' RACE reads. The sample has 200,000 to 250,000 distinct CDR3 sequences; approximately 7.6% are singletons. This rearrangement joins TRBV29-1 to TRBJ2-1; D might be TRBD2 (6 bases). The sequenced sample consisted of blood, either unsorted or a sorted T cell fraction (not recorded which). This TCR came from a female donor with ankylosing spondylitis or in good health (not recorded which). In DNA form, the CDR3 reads TGCAGCGTTGTTAGCGGATACAATGAGCAGTTCTTC. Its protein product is CSVVSGYNEQFF.